Below are 6 T cell receptor beta chains sequenced from a single sample in a study of post-analysis software for immune sequencing data. Antigens of these TCRs are unknown. Findings and limits, study-wide: Controls showed lower frequencies than patients for roughly five TRBV segments, and TRBV5-6, TRBV5-1 and TRBV20-1 were among these.

Prepared TCR beta cDNA libraries contained unique molecular identifiers. From the PCR reads, TCRdb called clonotypes with MiXCR, one entry per CDR3 protein. The sample includes 750,000 to 950,000 distinct CDR3 sequences, around 42% of them seen just once. Sequencing input: blood. Receptor source: a girl between 5 and 17 years old with multiple sclerosis.

This clonotype occurred many times. The DNA for the CDR3 is TGTGCTTACACACCTGGGGGGGCCAACGTCCTGACTTTC. Translation: CAYTPGGANVLTF. The chain employs TRBV7-9 and TRBJ2-6; D is unresolved. CDR3 size: 13 residues. CDR1 is SEHNR, CDR2 FQNEAQ, per germline (reference sequence).

The V gene is TRBV6-1, the J gene TRBJ1-5; maybe TRBD1 (5 bases). The germline gives CDR1 MNHNS, CDR2 SASEGT. Trimming took off 1 base at V and 11 bases at J, with 24 bases between the two ends. There are 17 residues in the CDR3. CDR3 bases: TGTGCCAGCAGTGAAGGCCGCACCCCGACAGCCCGCGGTGCCCAGCATTTT. This sequence encodes CASSEGRTPTARGAQHF.

The chain uses TRBV11-2 and TRBJ2-5, with D perhaps TRBD2 (5 bases). Trimming removed 2 bases from V and 1 base from J, with 11 bases in between. The germline CDR1 and CDR2 sequences are SGHAT and FQNNGV. The CDR3 spans 15 residues. CDR3 protein: CASSLFGESQETQYF. The DNA for the CDR3 is TGTGCCAGCAGCTTATTCGGGGAGTCCCAAGAGACCCAGTACTTC.

This chain links TRBV7-2 with TRBJ1-1; D remains unclear. Looked up from germline, CDR1 is SGHTA and CDR2 is FQGNSA. V was trimmed by 1 base and J by 10 bases, leaving 13 bases between them. The CDR3 has 13 amino acids. For the CDR3, the DNA is TGTGCCAGCAGCTTAGGTTTGGTTGGGCTAGCTTTCTTT. The encoded protein is CASSLGLVGLAFF.

This clonotype turned up a few times. This rearrangement joins TRBV5-5 to TRBJ1-1; no clear D. V lost 6 bases and J lost 0, with 12 bases in between. The CDR3 is 14 residues long. From germline, CDR1 is SGHKS and CDR2 YYEKEE (reference sequence). CDR3 loop: CASTLGLMNTEAFF. CDR3 coding DNA: TGTGCCAGCACCCTTGGACTGATGAACACTGAAGCTTTCTTT.

About this clonotype itself: The junction does not match germline at one end; this may be a read error. The V and J genes are TRBV13 and TRBJ2-1; TRBD2 matches 10 bases. CDR1 is PRHDT, CDR2 FYEKMQ, per germline (reference sequence). This CDR3 is 16 amino acids long. The CDR3: CASSLVAASGRNEQFF. The CDR3 nucleotides are TGTGCCAGCAGCTTAGTCGCGGCTAGCGGGAGAAATGAGCAGTTCTTT. The entire variable domain, with the rest obtained from reference TRBV13 and TRBJ2-1, is as follows: AAGVIQSPRHLIKEKRETATLKCYPIPRHDTVYWYQQGPGQDPQFLISFYEKMQSDKGSIPDRFSAQQFSDYHSELNMSSLELGDSALYFCASSLVAASGRNEQFFGPGTRLTVL.